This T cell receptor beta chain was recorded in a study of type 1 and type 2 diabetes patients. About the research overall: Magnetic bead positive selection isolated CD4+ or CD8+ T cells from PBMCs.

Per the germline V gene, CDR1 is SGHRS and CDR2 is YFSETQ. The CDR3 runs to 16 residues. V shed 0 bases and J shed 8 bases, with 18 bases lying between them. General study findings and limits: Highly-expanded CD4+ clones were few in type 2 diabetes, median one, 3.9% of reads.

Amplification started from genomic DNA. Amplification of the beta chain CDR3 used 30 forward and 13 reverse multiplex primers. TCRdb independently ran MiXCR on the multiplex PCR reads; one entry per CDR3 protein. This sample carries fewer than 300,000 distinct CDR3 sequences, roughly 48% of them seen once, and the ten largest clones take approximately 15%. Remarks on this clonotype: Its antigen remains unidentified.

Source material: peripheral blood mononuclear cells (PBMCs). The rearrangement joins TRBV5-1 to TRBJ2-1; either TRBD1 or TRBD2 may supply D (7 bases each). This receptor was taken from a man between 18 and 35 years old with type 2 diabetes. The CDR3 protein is CASSLAREGAGDEQFF. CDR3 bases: TGCGCCAGCAGCTTGGCCAGGGAGGGGGCAGGTGATGAGCAGTTCTTC. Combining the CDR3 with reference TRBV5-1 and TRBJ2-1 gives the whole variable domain KAGVTQTPRYLIKTRGQQVTLSCSPISGHRSVSWYQQTPGQGLQFLFEYFSETQRNKGNFPGRFSGRQFSNSRSEMNVSTLELGDSALYLCASSLAREGAGDEQFFGPGTRLTVL.